This T cell receptor (beta chain) was recovered during a study of cytomegalovirus exposure and HLA in healthy donors. V shed 5 bases and J shed 0 bases, with 11 bases lying between them. Germline assignment: CDR1 SGHAT and CDR2 FQNNGV. The CDR3 runs 15 residues. The table lists this clone with a count of one. Its antigen is not known. Data came from immunoSEQ multiplex PCR; TCRdb stores just in-frame clones and leaves some out. The table includes about 280,000 clones, approximately 90% detected once. Whole-study results and caveats: Fewer than 200 TCR beta chains were listed as cytomegalovirus-associated.

The clonotype was recovered from a woman aged 18-29 years in good health and CMV-seronegative. The chain uses TRBV11-2 and TRBJ2-4; no reliable D call. Sequenced sample: PBMCs. The CDR3 DNA is TGTGCCAGCAGCCTACGAACAGTAGCCAAAAACATTCAGTACTTC. Residues: CASSLRTVAKNIQYF.